Listed below are T cell receptor beta chains from one sample, sequenced in a study of blood T cell repertoires in COVID-19. The protocol was immunoSEQ multiplex PCR, while the TCRdb copy is restricted to in-frame clones and leaves out a portion. The table includes about 140,000 clones, approximately 84% detected once. The sample was PBMCs or T cells enriched from blood (not recorded which). These receptors were taken from a man aged 35 to 55 with acute COVID-19. The CDR3 runs from the conserved cysteine through the conserved F or W. Fields, in order: J gene, V gene, CDR3 protein.

>TRBJ2-1|TRBV4-2
CASSQDPAGGSGEQFF
>TRBJ1-1|TRBV7-2
CASSLKTSGNTEAFF
>TRBJ2-7|TRBV4-3
CASSQEASRTYEQYF
>TRBJ2-3|TRBV18
CASSPTASTDTQYF
>TRBJ1-1|TRBV19
CASSIGQGFTEAFF
>TRBJ1-2|TRBV5-1
CASSAGGINYGYTF
>TRBJ2-2|TRBV27
CASTPRGGGALNTGELFF
>TRBJ2-7|TRBV18
CASSSDSYEQYF
>TRBJ2-1|TRBV20-1
CSADEDNEQFF
>TRBJ1-5|TRBV29-1
CSVVQGNQPQHF
>TRBJ1-4|TRBV7-6
CASSILQGPDEKLFF
>TRBJ2-1|TRBV27
CATSQADTYNEQFF
>TRBJ1-1|TRBV9
CASSVGDSPTEAFF
>TRBJ2-2|TRBV9
CASSVEQGTVATGELFF